This TCR beta chain came from a study of blood T cell repertoires in COVID-19. Study-wide background: Italy, Spain and the United States were the sources of the convalescent and acute COVID-19 samples. T cells, B-cell-depleted T cells, or PBMCs provided the cDNA or gDNA that served as material.

Germline V gene lookup returns CDR1 SGHDT and CDR2 YYEEEE. The CDR3 sequence is 14 residues long. Trimming pared 5 bases from V and 1 base from J, leaving 13 bases between. Membership in each cohort depended on participant-reported clinical history. This clone occurred once. Only in-frame clones appear in the TCRdb table, and some are missing; sequencing was by immunoSEQ multiplex PCR. The sample lists hundreds of thousands of clones; approximately 89% were seen once. The receptor's source is a woman aged 40 to 55 who had recovered from COVID-19. Sequencing used PBMCs or T cells enriched from blood (not recorded which). This chain connects TRBV5-6 to TRBJ2-7; D not certain. For the CDR3, the DNA is TGTGCCAGCAGTAGTCTAGTGCCTTCCTACGAGCAGTACTTC. It is translated as CASSSLVPSYEQYF.